These T cell receptor beta chains were read from a single sample in a study of cytomegalovirus exposure and HLA in healthy donors. This table comes from immunoSEQ multiplex PCR, and its TCRdb copy is limited to in-frame clones, with some not included. The data show about 110,000 clones, roughly 95% seen once. What was sequenced was PBMCs. The source of these receptors is a woman aged 18-35 years in good health and CMV-seronegative. The CDR3 runs from the conserved cysteine through the conserved F or W. The D gene is left open where the match is weak. A clone size is listed for some rows: how often the clone was seen (once, few, many), or a class if it is expanded.

D gene | J gene | V gene | clone size | CDR3 DNA | CDR3 protein
TRBD1 | TRBJ2-1 | TRBV7-9 | once | TGTGCCAGCAGCCATCCAATGGGACAGGGTCTGCAGTTCTTC | CASSHPMGQGLQFF
. | TRBJ2-2 | TRBV6-7 | . | TGTGCCAGCGTAAGGAGGGGGGGCACCGGGGAGCTGTTTTTT | CASVRRGGTGELFF
. | TRBJ1-1 | TRBV15 | . | TGTGCCACCAGCAGAGATCACATGGGGGCCATGAACACTGAAGCTTTCTTT | CATSRDHMGAMNTEAFF
. | TRBJ2-3 | TRBV7-6 | . | TGTGCCAGCAGCTCCAATGGACAGAATACGCAGTATTTT | CASSSNGQNTQYF
TRBD1 | TRBJ1-1 | TRBV4-3 | . | TGCGCCAGCAGCCCAGGTACCTCTCCCAGGGGGTACGTGAACACTGAAGCTTTCTTT | CASSPGTSPRGYVNTEAFF
TRBD1 | TRBJ2-5 | TRBV7-8 | . | TGTGCCAGCAGCTTAGCACAGGGGGCGAGGGAGACCCAGTACTTC | CASSLAQGARETQYF
. | TRBJ2-7 | TRBV7-2 | . | TGTGCCAGCAGCTTAGTCTCCAGCGTCTCCTACGAGCAGTACTTC | CASSLVSSVSYEQYF
TRBD1 | TRBJ1-1 | TRBV27 | . | TGTGCCAGCAGGACAGGGGGGAGAATCACTGAAGCTTTCTTT | CASRTGGRITEAFF
TRBD1 | TRBJ1-2 | TRBV5-5 | . | TGTGCCAGCAGCTTAGAACGGAGGGGGCGCGGTTATGGCTACACCTTC | CASSLERRGRGYGYTF
. | TRBJ2-2 | TRBV7-6 | . | TGTGCCAGCAGCTTCTCCAGAACCGGGGAGCTGTTTTTT | CASSFSRTGELFF
. | TRBJ2-7 | TRBV11-2 | . | TGTGCCAGCAGCTTAGATAGCGGAAGGAGCTCCTACGAGCAGTACTTC | CASSLDSGRSSYEQYF
TRBD2 | TRBJ2-1 | TRBV6-6 | . | TGTGCCAGCTCCAACGGGGGGGTTGAGCAGTTCTTC | CASSNGGVEQFF
TRBD2 | TRBJ2-3 | TRBV5-5 | . | TGTGCCAGCAGCCGCATGTCGCTAGCGGGTACCGATACGCAGTATTTT | CASSRMSLAGTDTQYF
. | TRBJ2-7 | TRBV11-2 | . | TGTGCCATCCAGACAGGCAACTACGAGCAGTACTTC | CAIQTGNYEQYF
TRBD1 | TRBJ2-1 | TRBV29-1 | . | TGCAGCGTTGATTGGACAGGAAGCAATGAGCAGTTCTTC | CSVDWTGSNEQFF
. | TRBJ1-1 | TRBV5-4 | . | TGTGCCAGCAGCTTCGGGGGGGCGTTGGACACTGAAGCTTTCTTT | CASSFGGALDTEAFF
TRBD2 | TRBJ2-1 | TRBV11-2 | . | TGTGCCAGCAGCCGTGGGGCTAGCGGGGGTAATGAGCAGTTCTTC | CASSRGASGGNEQFF
TRBD1 | TRBJ1-2 | TRBV9 | once | TGTGCCAGCAGCCCTTACAGACAGGGGGCACAAGCTAACTATGGCTACACCTTC | CASSPYRQGAQANYGYTF
. | TRBJ1-5 | TRBV19 | . | TGTGCCAGTAGTATAGAAAGGAGCAGGGCCCTTAATCAGCCCCAGCATTTT | CASSIERSRALNQPQHF
. | TRBJ1-6 | TRBV27 | . | TGTGCCAGCCGGGGGGGGGTACTTAGTTTTAATTCACCCCTCCACTTT | CASRGGVLSFNSPLHF
. | TRBJ2-1 | TRBV5-6 | . | TGTGCCAGCAGCTCCGTTTGGTCGAGGGCATACAATGAGCAGTTCTTC | CASSSVWSRAYNEQFF
TRBD1 | TRBJ1-1 | TRBV6-1 | . | TGTGCCAGCAGTGCAAGCATGGGACAGGGAGGGGTTGAAGCTTTCTTT | CASSASMGQGGVEAFF
. | TRBJ2-7 | TRBV6-1 | . | TGTGCCAGCAATTGGGACATTCCCTACGAGCAGTACTTC | CASNWDIPYEQYF
. | TRBJ1-2 | TRBV6-5 | . | TGTGCCAGCAGTTACTCGCGCAGGATGGATGGCTACACCTTC | CASSYSRRMDGYTF
TRBD1 | TRBJ1-2 | TRBV5-1 | . | TGCGCCAGCAGCGGCGACAGGGGTACCTATGGCTACACCTTC | CASSGDRGTYGYTF
TRBD1 | TRBJ2-3 | TRBV14 | once | TGTGCCAGCAGCTACAGGGGGATCACAGATACGCAGTATTTT | CASSYRGITDTQYF
. | TRBJ2-1 | TRBV7-9 | . | TGTGCCAGCAGCTCCATACCGGGTAATGAGCAGTTCTTC | CASSSIPGNEQFF
. | TRBJ2-3 | TRBV5-1 | . | TGCGCCAGCAGCTTGCCCGGGGTTGCCACAGATACGCAGTATTTT | CASSLPGVATDTQYF
. | TRBJ1-4 | TRBV6-6 | . | TGTGCCAGCAGTCCCGAGGCAACTAATGAAAAACTGTTTTTT | CASSPEATNEKLFF
. | TRBJ1-5 | TRBV5-5 | . | TGTGCCAGCAGCTTGGCCCTAGACCCTTCCAATCAGCCCCAGCATTTT | CASSLALDPSNQPQHF
TRBD2 | TRBJ2-3 | TRBV6-4 | . | TGTGCCAGCAGTGACTCGGCGGGGGGGAGCACAGATACGCAGTATTTT | CASSDSAGGSTDTQYF
TRBD2 | TRBJ2-5 | TRBV11-2 | . | TGTGCCAGCAGCTTATATGCGGGAGGGGTCCGAGAGACCCAGTACTTC | CASSLYAGGVRETQYF
. | TRBJ1-1 | TRBV28 | . | TGTGCCAGCAGTTTGGAGGGTGGGGCTTTCTTT | CASSLEGGAFF
. | TRBJ1-1 | TRBV6-5 | . | TGTGCCAGCACCATAGGAGGAGGGCTGCACACTGAAGCTTTCTTT | CASTIGGGLHTEAFF
TRBD1 | TRBJ2-7 | TRBV2 | . | TGTGCCAGCAACTTTGGGACAGGGTACTACGAGCAGTACTTC | CASNFGTGYYEQYF
TRBD2 | TRBJ2-3 | TRBV11-2 | once | TGTGCCAGCAGCTGGTCACTAGCGGGGTCCCCAGATACGCAGTATTTT | CASSWSLAGSPDTQYF
. | TRBJ1-1 | TRBV25-1 | once | TGTGCCAGCAGCCCGGTTAGTGGACAGAACACTGAAGCTTTCTTT | CASSPVSGQNTEAFF
TRBD1 | TRBJ2-2 | TRBV11-2 | . | TGTGCCAGCAGACCATGGGACAGCATCACCGGGGAGCTGTTTTTT | CASRPWDSITGELFF
. | TRBJ1-6 | TRBV28 | once | TGTGCCAGCAGTTTAACGGCAGGTTCGTCGTCCCTCCACTTT | CASSLTAGSSSLHF
. | TRBJ1-6 | TRBV6-9 | . | TGTGCCAGCAGTTACGGAGGACTTCATAATTCACCCCTCCACTTT | CASSYGGLHNSPLHF
TRBD1 | TRBJ2-7 | TRBV6-5 | . | TGTGCCAGCAGTGAACGGGACAGTTATTACGAGCAGTACTTC | CASSERDSYYEQYF
. | TRBJ1-5 | TRBV6-5 | . | TGTGCCAGCAGTTTGGGCAGGGCCAGCAATCAGCCCCAGCATTTT | CASSLGRASNQPQHF
. | TRBJ2-5 | TRBV10-1 | . | TGCGCCAGCAGTGAGGAGTTACAAGAGACCCAGTACTTC | CASSEELQETQYF
. | TRBJ2-3 | TRBV7-9 | . | TGTGCCAGCAGCTTATCAGGGGCGGGCACAGATACGCAGTATTTT | CASSLSGAGTDTQYF
TRBD2 | TRBJ2-7 | TRBV13 | . | TGTGCCAGCAGCTTGACAACTAGCGGGGGGGCTGGTGAGCAGTACTTC | CASSLTTSGGAGEQYF
. | TRBJ2-3 | TRBV28 | . | TGTGCCAGCAGTTTGGGGGCGGGGGACACAGATACGCAGTATTTT | CASSLGAGDTDTQYF